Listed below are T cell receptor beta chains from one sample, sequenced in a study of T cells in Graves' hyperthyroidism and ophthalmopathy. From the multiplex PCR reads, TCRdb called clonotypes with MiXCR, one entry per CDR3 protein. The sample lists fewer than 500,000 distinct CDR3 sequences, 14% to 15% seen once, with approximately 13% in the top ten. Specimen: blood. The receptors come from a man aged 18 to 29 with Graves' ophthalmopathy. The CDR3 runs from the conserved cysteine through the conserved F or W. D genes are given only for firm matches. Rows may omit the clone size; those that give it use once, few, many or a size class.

CDR3: CASSDRANSYEQYF
DNA: TGTGCCAGCAGTGACAGGGCTAACTCCTACGAGCAGTACTTC
size: -
D: TRBD1
J: TRBJ2-7
length: 14
V: TRBV3-1

CDR3: CSVVGQGWDYGYTF
DNA: TGCAGCGTTGTTGGACAGGGTTGGGACTATGGCTACACCTTC
size: many
D: TRBD1
J: TRBJ1-2
length: 14
V: TRBV29-1

CDR3: CASSFSRDYAYEQYF
DNA: TGCGCCAGCAGCTTCTCGCGGGATTATGCCTACGAGCAGTACTTC
size: many
D: -
J: TRBJ2-7
length: 15
V: TRBV5-1

CDR3: CASSAQLNSPLHF
DNA: TGCGCCAGCAGTGCCCAGTTAAATTCACCCCTCCACTTT
size: few
D: -
J: TRBJ1-6
length: 13
V: TRBV10-1

CDR3: CASQNRGDNQPQHF
DNA: TGTGCCAGCCAGAACAGGGGGGACAATCAGCCCCAGCATTTT
size: many
D: TRBD1
J: TRBJ1-5
length: 14
V: TRBV2

CDR3: CATSSGPMNTEAFF
DNA: TGTGCCACCAGTTCTGGGCCCATGAACACTGAAGCTTTCTTT
size: many
D: -
J: TRBJ1-1
length: 14
V: TRBV24-1

CDR3: CASSLPNRGRGNEQFF
DNA: TGCGCCAGCAGCTTGCCCAACAGGGGGCGGGGCAATGAGCAGTTCTTC
size: many
D: TRBD1
J: TRBJ2-1
length: 16
V: TRBV5-1

CDR3: CASSYGRGSYGYTF
DNA: TGTGCCAGCAGTTACGGTAGGGGATCCTATGGCTACACCTTC
size: few
D: -
J: TRBJ1-2
length: 14
V: TRBV6-2/TRBV6-3

CDR3: CASSLDPGGAQYF
DNA: TGTGCCAGCAGCTTAGACCCCGGGGGGGCGCAGTATTTT
size: -
D: TRBD2
J: TRBJ2-3
length: 13
V: TRBV7-8

CDR3: CASTLRGSFSTDTQYF
DNA: TGTGCCAGCACCCTAAGGGGAAGTTTCAGCACAGATACGCAGTATTTT
size: many
D: -
J: TRBJ2-3
length: 16
V: TRBV28

CDR3: CASSLGRRTEAFF
DNA: TGTGCCAGCAGCTTAGGGCGGAGGACTGAAGCTTTCTTT
size: once
D: -
J: TRBJ1-1
length: 13
V: TRBV7-9

CDR3: CASSQDNGNIQYF
DNA: TGTGCCAGCAGCCAAGATAATGGGAACATTCAGTACTTC
size: few
D: -
J: TRBJ2-4
length: 13
V: TRBV4-2

CDR3: CATSGDRPNTGELFF
DNA: TGTGCCACCAGCGGGGACAGGCCGAACACCGGGGAGCTGTTTTTT
size: many
D: TRBD1
J: TRBJ2-2
length: 15
V: TRBV24-1

CDR3: CASSLLRSSYNEQFF
DNA: TGTGCCAGCAGCCTTCTTCGGAGCTCCTACAATGAGCAGTTCTTC
size: many
D: -
J: TRBJ2-1
length: 15
V: TRBV7-6

CDR3: CASQDRGLSTEAFF
DNA: TGTGCCAGTCAGGACAGGGGGTTGAGCACTGAAGCTTTCTTT
size: many
D: TRBD1
J: TRBJ1-1
length: 14
V: TRBV6-1

CDR3: CASSQVDRNQPQHF
DNA: TGCGCCAGCAGCCAAGTCGACAGGAATCAGCCCCAGCATTTT
size: few
D: -
J: TRBJ1-5
length: 14
V: TRBV4-1

CDR3: CASRSLLTGNGYTF
DNA: TGTGCCAGCAGGTCCCTCTTGACAGGGAATGGCTACACCTTC
size: many
D: TRBD1
J: TRBJ1-2
length: 14
V: TRBV6-1

CDR3: CASSLPLGVYNEQFF
DNA: TGTGCCAGCAGCTTACCCCTAGGAGTTTACAATGAGCAGTTCTTC
size: many
D: -
J: TRBJ2-1
length: 15
V: TRBV7-9

CDR3: CASSLAPQNPFLDRFTDTQYF
DNA: TGCGCCAGCAGCTTGGCCCCCCAAAACCCATTCCTGGACCGATTTACGGATACGCAGTATTTT
size: many
D: -
J: TRBJ2-3
length: 21
V: TRBV5-1

CDR3: CASSIRLRGYNEQFF
DNA: TGTGCCAGCAGTATCAGACTACGCGGATACAATGAGCAGTTCTTC
size: many
D: -
J: TRBJ2-1
length: 15
V: TRBV27

CDR3: CASSYSRDRGSNYGYTF
DNA: TGTGCCAGCAGTTACTCGAGGGATCGGGGATCTAACTATGGCTACACCTTC
size: many
D: -
J: TRBJ1-2
length: 17
V: TRBV6-5

CDR3: CASSQVRADTQYF
DNA: TGTGCCAGCAGCCAAGTTCGAGCGGATACGCAGTATTTT
size: -
D: -
J: TRBJ2-3
length: 13
V: TRBV3-1

CDR3: CASLDSYEQYF
DNA: TGTGCCAGCCTAGATTCCTACGAGCAGTACTTC
size: -
D: -
J: TRBJ2-7
length: 11
V: TRBV12-3/TRBV12-4

CDR3: CSARGAINTEAFF
DNA: TGCAGTGCTAGAGGGGCGATAAACACTGAAGCTTTCTTT
size: many
D: -
J: TRBJ1-1
length: 13
V: TRBV20-1

CDR3: CASSFPGIETQYF
DNA: TGCGCCAGCAGCTTCCCAGGGATAGAGACCCAGTACTTC
size: many
D: -
J: TRBJ2-5
length: 13
V: TRBV5-1

CDR3: CASRVGAYEKLFF
DNA: TGTGCCAGCCGTGTGGGCGCTTATGAAAAACTGTTTTTT
size: few
D: -
J: TRBJ1-4
length: 13
V: TRBV6-1

CDR3: CASSEDGTYGYTF
DNA: TGCGCCAGCAGTGAGGACGGGACCTATGGCTACACCTTC
size: many
D: -
J: TRBJ1-2
length: 13
V: TRBV5-1

CDR3: CASSILAGAEQYF
DNA: TGTGCCAGCAGTATATTAGCGGGAGCCGAGCAGTACTTC
size: many
D: TRBD2
J: TRBJ2-7
length: 13
V: TRBV27

CDR3: CASSFPTVAGVNTGELFF
DNA: TGTGCCAGCAGCTTTCCGACCGTAGCGGGGGTGAACACCGGGGAGCTGTTTTTT
size: -
D: TRBD2
J: TRBJ2-2
length: 18
V: TRBV11-1

CDR3: CASRRQGYTYEQYF
DNA: TGCGCCAGCAGAAGACAGGGTTACACCTACGAGCAGTACTTC
size: many
D: TRBD1
J: TRBJ2-7
length: 14
V: TRBV10-2

CDR3: CASSPGLAGRRGRTDTQYF
DNA: TGTGCCAGTAGTCCGGGACTAGCGGGCCGAAGGGGGCGCACAGATACGCAGTATTTT
size: -
D: TRBD2
J: TRBJ2-3
length: 19
V: TRBV7-2

CDR3: CASSHRGSKETQYF
DNA: TGTGCCAGCAGTCACAGGGGGTCGAAAGAGACCCAGTACTTC
size: -
D: TRBD1
J: TRBJ2-5
length: 14
V: TRBV3-1

CDR3: CASSIYREPNEQFF
DNA: TGCGCCAGCAGCATTTACAGGGAACCCAATGAGCAGTTCTTC
size: many
D: -
J: TRBJ2-1
length: 14
V: TRBV5-1

CDR3: CASSQGAANKKLFF
DNA: TGTGCCAGCAGCCAGGGGGCGGCTAATAAAAAACTGTTTTTT
size: few
D: TRBD1
J: TRBJ1-4
length: 14
V: TRBV12-3/TRBV12-4

CDR3: CASSEALTTYEQYF
DNA: TGTGCCAGCAGTGAAGCTTTGACTACCTACGAGCAGTACTTC
size: few
D: -
J: TRBJ2-7
length: 14
V: TRBV6-1

CDR3: CASSYIARTGSEKLFF
DNA: TGTGCCAGCAGTTACATTGCCAGGACAGGGAGTGAAAAACTGTTTTTT
size: -
D: TRBD1
J: TRBJ1-4
length: 16
V: TRBV6-5

CDR3: CASSLGQGRSNEQFF
DNA: TGTGCCAGCAGCTTAGGACAGGGAAGATCTAATGAGCAGTTCTTC
size: many
D: TRBD1
J: TRBJ2-1
length: 15
V: TRBV11-2

CDR3: CSVAGGGFSYEQYF
DNA: TGCAGCGTCGCCGGGGGGGGCTTCTCCTACGAGCAGTACTTC
size: few
D: TRBD2
J: TRBJ2-7
length: 14
V: TRBV29-1

CDR3: CASSIRAGTSSYNEQFF
DNA: TGTGCCAGCAGCATACGAGCCGGGACAAGTAGTTACAATGAGCAGTTCTTC
size: -
D: -
J: TRBJ2-1
length: 17
V: TRBV7-3

CDR3: CASSHSSSRPDYGYTF
DNA: TGTGCCAGCAGTCACTCATCTTCCCGGCCTGACTATGGCTACACCTTC
size: -
D: -
J: TRBJ1-2
length: 16
V: TRBV6-5

CDR3: CASSDPGEPQHF
DNA: TGCGCCAGCAGTGACCCGGGGGAGCCCCAGCATTTT
size: few
D: -
J: TRBJ1-5
length: 12
V: TRBV10-1

CDR3: CASSYTQFNYNEQFF
DNA: TGTGCCAGCAGTTACACACAATTCAACTACAATGAGCAGTTCTTC
size: many
D: -
J: TRBJ2-1
length: 15
V: TRBV6-6

CDR3: CASSFLGLSAGNTIYF
DNA: TGTGCCAGCAGCTTTTTGGGCTTATCCGCTGGAAACACCATATATTTT
size: few
D: -
J: TRBJ1-3
length: 16
V: TRBV5-6

CDR3: CASSLGVTGDETQYF
DNA: TGTGCCAGCAGCTTAGGCGTGACAGGGGACGAGACCCAGTACTTC
size: many
D: TRBD1
J: TRBJ2-5
length: 15
V: TRBV11-2

CDR3: CASAAGRATEAFF
DNA: TGTGCCAGCGCCGCGGGTAGGGCCACTGAAGCTTTCTTT
size: -
D: -
J: TRBJ1-1
length: 13
V: TRBV13

CDR3: CASTGQGGNYGYTF
DNA: TGTGCCAGCACCGGACAGGGGGGGAACTATGGCTACACCTTC
size: -
D: TRBD1
J: TRBJ1-2
length: 14
V: TRBV7-9

CDR3: CAWTQESSGANVLTF
DNA: TGTGCCTGGACACAGGAGAGCTCTGGGGCCAACGTCCTGACTTTC
size: -
D: -
J: TRBJ2-6
length: 15
V: TRBV30

CDR3: CASRWQGISDEQFF
DNA: TGTGCCAGTAGGTGGCAGGGGATTTCTGATGAGCAGTTCTTC
size: -
D: -
J: TRBJ2-1
length: 14
V: TRBV19

CDR3: CASRDPPGNLDYGYTF
DNA: TGTGCCAGCAGGGACCCCCCAGGGAACCTGGACTATGGCTACACCTTC
size: few
D: -
J: TRBJ1-2
length: 16
V: TRBV7-9

CDR3: CSVEPGTGGWSPLHF
DNA: TGCAGCGTTGAACCCGGGACAGGGGGCTGGTCACCCCTCCACTTT
size: many
D: TRBD1
J: TRBJ1-6
length: 15
V: TRBV29-1